Listed below are T cell receptor beta chains from one sample, sequenced in a study of Graves' ophthalmopathy and Graves' hyperthyroidism. TCRdb processed the multiplex PCR reads anew with MiXCR; each CDR3 protein has one entry. Of 650,000 to 800,000 distinct CDR3 sequences listed, about 41% are singletons. Sequencing was done on a sample of peripheral blood. These receptors came from an adult man with Graves' ophthalmopathy. CDR3s include the opening cysteine and the closing phenylalanine or tryptophan. D genes are given only for firm matches. A clone size is listed for some rows: how often the clone was seen (once, few, many), or a class if it is expanded.

>TRBJ2-7|TRBD2|TRBV10-2|many
TGCGCCAGCATGACTAGCGGGAGAATCTTCTACGAGCAGTACTTC
CASMTSGRIFYEQYF
>TRBJ1-6|.|TRBV10-3|.
TGTGCCATCAGCGGGGCCCGCGCCGGTATGAATTCACCCCTCCACTTT
CAISGARAGMNSPLHF
>TRBJ2-7|.|TRBV12-5|few
TGTGCTAGTGGTTTGGGACTAACCTACGAGCAGTACTTC
CASGLGLTYEQYF
>TRBJ2-7|TRBD1|TRBV7-3|.
TGTGCCAGCAGCCGGACAGGGAGTAATGACTACGAGCAGTACTTC
CASSRTGSNDYEQYF
>TRBJ2-2|.|TRBV25-1|many
TGTGCCAGCAGTGAATACGGGGTCGAGAACACCGGGGAGCTGTTTTTT
CASSEYGVENTGELFF
>TRBJ2-7|TRBD2|TRBV20-1|many
TGCAGTGCTGGGGGACTAGCGGGCTCCGAGCAGTACTTC
CSAGGLAGSEQYF
>TRBJ1-1|TRBD1|TRBV29-1|many
TGCAGCGTCGTAGACAGGGGAGTAACTTTCTTT
CSVVDRGVTFF
>TRBJ2-7|TRBD1|TRBV12-3/TRBV12-4|many
TGTGCCAGCAGGGGACAGGGGGCAATTGGCGAGCAGTACTTC
CASRGQGAIGEQYF
>TRBJ1-2|.|TRBV15|many
TGTACCACCAGCAGAGATATGAACCGATTTTTTAACTATGGCTACACCTTC
CTTSRDMNRFFNYGYTF
>TRBJ2-7|TRBD2|TRBV5-1|.
TGCGCCAGCAGCTTTAGCGGGAGCGATGGCGGGGAGCAGTACTTC
CASSFSGSDGGEQYF